This T cell receptor (beta chain) comes out of a study of identical twins. As for this clonotype: As yet, its antigen is unknown.

Study-wide points: Twins showed weaker excess sharing in their beta out-of-frame sequences. Within cord blood, abundant beta clonotypes carried fewer insertions, but memory repertoires showed no such trend.

Template switching supplied a universal primer site; unique molecular identifiers were carried on the cDNA. In TCRdb, the 5' RACE reads were re-called with MiXCR into one record per CDR3 protein. The table has under 350,000 distinct CDR3 sequences, roughly 9.7% seen once. The same sample was also used in a study of yellow fever vaccine responses in identical twins. That study adds: Twins reportedly mounted vaccine T cell responses that seemed partly convergent, partly personalized.

The clonotype comes from a woman younger than 30 in good health. The specimen was CD8+ T cells sorted from blood.

The CDR3, as DNA: TGTGCCAGCAGTTTAGCTAGCGGGAGGCATATATACAATGAGCAGTTCTTC. Encoded protein: CASSLASGRHIYNEQFF. This sequence joins TRBV28 and TRBJ2-1; 11 bases are shared with TRBD2. Germline CDR1 MDHEN, CDR2 SYDVKM. The CDR3 is 17 amino acids. Trimming took 2 bases from V and 4 from J; bases not matched to a gene: 7.